This TCR beta chain was identified in a study of blood T cells in healthy people across ages. Whole-study results and caveats: Donor CMV infection status was unknown, possibly confounding age-related changes in expanded clonotypes.

It was with a sample-barcoded 5' primer and a J-beta primer mix that a second PCR of about 6 to 12 cycles was run. Every single cDNA molecule received a tag from a template-switch adaptor with 12 random nucleotides. TCRdb independently ran MiXCR on the 5' RACE reads; one entry per CDR3 protein. The sample carries about a million distinct CDR3 sequences, around 48% recorded once. The V end lost 5 bases, the J end lost 0 bases, and 11 bases lay between the germline ends. The CDR3 totals 15 residues. Concerning this clonotype: No antigen is known for it.

The source of this sequence is a man younger than 40 in good health. This chain connects TRBV12-3 or TRBV12-4 to TRBJ2-4; D is unclear. The sequenced sample consisted of blood. The CDR3 protein is CASSNGRIAKNIQYF. For the CDR3, the DNA is TGTGCCAGCAGTAACGGGCGTATAGCCAAAAACATTCAGTACTTC.